The present T cell receptor (beta chain) was sequenced within a study of OX40 agonist ivuxolimab in advanced cancers. The repertoire was sequenced with immunoSEQ multiplex PCR; TCRdb's copy has only in-frame clones and lacks some. Here the sample spans 65,000 to 80,000 clones, 70% to 90% being singletons. There are 13 residues in the CDR3. Germline CDR1 is KGHSH and CDR2 is LQKENI. The V and J ends lost 2 bases and 10 bases respectively, with 9 bases between them. This clone was found a few times. Sequencing was performed on CD4+ or CD8+ T cells sorted from blood, taken in a trial of the OX40 agonist ivuxolimab. The genes are TRBV18 and TRBJ1-6; tentatively, D is TRBD1 (5 bases). The sequence came from an adult with an advanced solid tumor such as melanoma, head and neck, liver or kidney cancer. CDR3 region: CASSPGARSPLHF. The DNA for the CDR3 is TGTGCCAGCTCACCAGGGGCGAGGTCACCCCTCCACTTT.